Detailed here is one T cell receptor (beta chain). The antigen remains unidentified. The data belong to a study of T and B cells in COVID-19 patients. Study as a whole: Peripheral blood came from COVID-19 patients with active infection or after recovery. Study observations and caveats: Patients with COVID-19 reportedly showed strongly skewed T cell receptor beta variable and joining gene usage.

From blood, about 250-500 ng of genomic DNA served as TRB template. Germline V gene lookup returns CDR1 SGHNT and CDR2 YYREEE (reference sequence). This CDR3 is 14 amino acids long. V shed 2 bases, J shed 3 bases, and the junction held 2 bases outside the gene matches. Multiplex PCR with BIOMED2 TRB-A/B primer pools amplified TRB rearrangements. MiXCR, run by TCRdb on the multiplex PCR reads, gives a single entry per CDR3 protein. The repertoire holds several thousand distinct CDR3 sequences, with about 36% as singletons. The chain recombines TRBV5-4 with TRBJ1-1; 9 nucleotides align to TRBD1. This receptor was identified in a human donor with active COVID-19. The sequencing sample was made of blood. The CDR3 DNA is TGTGCCAGCAGCTTAACAGGGGGCTACACTGAAGCTTTCTTT. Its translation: CASSLTGGYTEAFF.